The 22 T cell receptor beta chains listed next were all sequenced from one sample in a study of OX40 agonist ivuxolimab in advanced cancers. Sequenced by immunoSEQ multiplex PCR; TCRdb stores in-frame clones only, minus some. The table lists tens of thousands of clones, approximately 80% of them singletons. Source: CD4+ or CD8+ T cells sorted from blood, taken in a trial of the OX40 agonist ivuxolimab. The receptors stem from an adult with an advanced solid tumor such as melanoma, head and neck, liver or kidney cancer.

The DNA for the CDR3 is TGCGCCAGCAGCCAAGGGGGCGGAAGCTCCTACAATGAGCAGTTCTTC. Translating gives CASSQGGGSSYNEQFF. V and J are TRBV4-1 and TRBJ2-1, with TRBD1 as a possible D gene (5 bases). V lost 1 base and J lost 0, with 10 bases in between. The CDR3 loop spans 16 amino acids. Germline V gene data show CDR1 as MGHRA and CDR2 as YSYEKL.

The CDR3 sequence: CASSYSGSGPGDGYTF. CDR3 bases: TGTGCCAGCAGTTACTCTGGGTCAGGGCCAGGCGATGGCTACACCTTC. The chain links TRBV6-6 to TRBJ1-2, with D tentatively TRBD1 (5 bases). Trimming left V 0 bases short and J 6 bases short, with 17 bases between. Germline lookup yields CDR1 MNHNY and CDR2 SVGAGI (reference sequence). The CDR3 has 16 amino acids.

The chain joins TRBV11-3 to TRBJ1-1, with 8 bases identical to TRBD1. Trimming took 2 bases from V and 2 from J; bases not matched to a gene: 1. The CDR3 contains 14 residues. The germline V gene has CDR1 SGHNT and CDR2 YENEEA. The CDR3 loop reads CASSLQGANTEAFF. CDR3 nucleotide sequence: TGTGCCAGCAGCTTACAGGGGGCAAACACTGAAGCTTTCTTT.

The V call is TRBV29-1, the J call TRBJ2-7; D is ambiguous. The CDR3 totals 12 residues. The germline CDR1 and CDR2 sequences are SQVTM and ANQGSEA. Trimming removed 8 bases at V and 3 bases at J, with 14 bases between. CDR3 bases: TGCAGCTATCAGGACGCCGACTACGAGCAGTACTTC. Translating gives CSYQDADYEQYF.

The chain employs TRBV6-5 and TRBJ1-3; no clear D. The CDR3 contains 12 residues. V lost 2 bases and J 4 bases, leaving 3 bases between the germline ends. The germline V gene encodes CDR1 MNHEY and CDR2 SVGAGI. The CDR3 here is CASSYGGNTIYF. CDR3 DNA: TGTGCCAGCAGTTACGGGGGAAACACCATATATTTT.

The rearrangement links TRBV30 to TRBJ1-3, with no clear D. This CDR3 spans 15 amino acids. CDR1 GTSNPN and CDR2 SVGIG come from the germline V gene (reference sequence). V was trimmed by 1 base and J by 2 bases, leaving 12 bases between them. The CDR3 protein is CAWSGSLGTGNTIYF. Written as DNA, the CDR3 is TGTGCCTGGAGTGGCTCCCTGGGCACTGGAAACACCATATATTTT.

This clone was detected only a few times. The chain is built from TRBV30 and TRBJ1-3; the D gene is possibly TRBD1 (5 bases). CDR3 length equals 16 residues. Germline lookup yields CDR1 GTSNPN and CDR2 SVGIG (reference sequence). V lost 2 bases and J 4 bases, leaving 18 bases between the germline ends. The CDR3 sequence: CAWSPTRGAGGNTIYF. The CDR3 DNA is TGTGCCTGGAGTCCTACGAGAGGGGCGGGAGGAAACACCATATATTTT. The whole variable domain, filled in from reference TRBV30 and TRBJ1-3, reads SQTIHQWPATLVQPVGSPLSLECTVEGTSNPNLYWYRQAAGRGLQLLFYSVGIGQISSEVPQNLSASRPQDRQFILSSKKLLLSDSGFYLCAWSPTRGAGGNTIYFGEGSWLTVV.

V gene TRBV7-2 combines with J gene TRBJ1-2; the match to TRBD1 covers 8 bases. Germline V gives CDR1 SGHTA, CDR2 FQGNSA. Trimming removed 5 bases from V and 4 bases from J; junction bases left unmatched: 6. This CDR3 has 14 amino acids. CDR3 residues: CASSPGTGLYGYTF. In DNA form, the CDR3 reads TGTGCCAGCAGCCCGGGGACAGGACTCTATGGCTACACCTTC. The variable domain in full, with the rest retrieved from reference TRBV7-2 and TRBJ1-2, is GAGVSQSPSNKVTEKGKDVELRCDPISGHTALYWYRQSLGQGLEFLIYFQGNSAPDKSGLPSDRFSAERTGGSVSTLTIQRTQQEDSAVYLCASSPGTGLYGYTFGSGTRLTVV.

The chain joins TRBV10-2 to TRBJ2-5; D call uncertain. There are 12 residues in the CDR3. Deletions cut 3 bases from V and 5 bases from J, with 7 bases between. Germline values: CDR1 WSHSY, CDR2 SAAADI. The CDR3 nucleotides read TGCGCCAGCAGTGACCCCCAGGAGACCCAGTACTTC. It is translated as CASSDPQETQYF.

This chain joins TRBV6-1 and TRBJ2-7; D perhaps matches TRBD1 (5 bases). CDR3 size: 14 residues. V was trimmed by 3 bases and J by 3 bases, leaving 12 bases between them. Per germline, CDR1 MNHNS and CDR2 SASEGT. CDR3 sequence reads: CASSEVGEGYEQYF. As DNA, the CDR3 is TGTGCCAGCAGTGAGGTAGGGGAAGGCTACGAGCAGTACTTC.

This rearrangement joins TRBV11-2 to TRBJ2-1; TRBD2 matches at 8 bases. This CDR3 has 15 residues. V was clipped by 1 base and J by 8 bases; unmatched bases: 7. Germline assignment: CDR1 SGHAT and CDR2 FQNNGV. This CDR3 is CASSLAGGPNYEQFF. The CDR3 DNA is TGTGCCAGCAGCTTAGCGGGAGGGCCGAACTATGAGCAGTTCTTC.

The gene calls are TRBV7-9 and TRBJ2-7; D is uncertain. Germline CDR1 SEHNR, CDR2 FQNEAQ (reference sequence). This CDR3 contains 13 residues. V lost 5 bases and J 2 bases, leaving 10 bases between the germline ends. This CDR3 is CASSPWSTYEQYF. DNA for the CDR3: TGTGCCAGCAGCCCATGGAGTACCTACGAGCAGTACTTC.

This CDR3 is CASTPGAGGYNTQYF. CDR3 bases: TGTGCCAGCACGCCCGGGGCGGGGGGTTACAATACGCAGTATTTT. The chain has TRBV7-9 and TRBJ2-3; 8 bases fit TRBD2. CDR1 is SEHNR, CDR2 FQNEAQ, per germline (reference sequence). V trimming: 7 bases; J trimming: 7 bases; junction bases outside the gene matches: 13. The CDR3 totals 15 residues.

This clone was counted once. CDR3 sequence (DNA): TGTGCCAGCAGCCCGGCGGGGGTTCAGGTCGGGGAGCTGTTTTTT. Its translation: CASSPAGVQVGELFF. The V gene is TRBV5-5, the J gene TRBJ2-2; 7 nucleotides align to TRBD2. The ends lost 4 bases at V and 7 bases at J; junction bases unmatched: 10. Germline-derived CDR1 and CDR2 are SGHKS and YYEKEE (reference sequence). The CDR3 totals 15 residues.

This clone was seen only a few times. The chain employs TRBV28 and TRBJ2-7, with 7 positions matching TRBD2. Germline V gene sequence: CDR1 MDHEN, CDR2 SYDVKM. J gave up 2 bases and V 3 bases, and 7 bases lay outside the gene matches. The CDR3 has 15 amino acids. CDR3 DNA: TGTGCCAGCAGTTTGGCGGTGGCGGGGGCCTACGAGCAGTACTTC. It yields the protein CASSLAVAGAYEQYF.

This rearrangement joins TRBV20-1 to TRBJ1-1; D is possibly TRBD1 (5 bases). The CDR3 loop spans 11 amino acids. Trimming cost V 6 bases and J 10 bases, with 15 bases left between them. Germline V CDR1 and CDR2: DFQATT, SNEGSKA (reference sequence). DNA for the CDR3: TGCAGTGCGGATGACAGAGTCGGAGCTTTCTTT. This gives the protein CSADDRVGAFF.

This clone was seen a few times. CDR3 loop: CASSLNRGDQETQYF. In DNA, the CDR3 is TGTGCCAGCAGCTTAAACAGAGGGGACCAAGAGACCCAGTACTTC. This chain links TRBV7-2 with TRBJ2-5; D possibly uses TRBD1 or TRBD2 (5 bases each). Germline assignment: CDR1 SGHTA and CDR2 FQGNSA. The CDR3 has 15 residues. Trimming cost V 2 bases and J 0 bases, with 10 bases left between them.

The genes are TRBV7-3 and TRBJ1-6; D is unresolved. Germline V lookup: CDR1 SGHTA, CDR2 FQGTGA. The CDR3 loop spans 13 amino acids. Trimming removed 0 bases from V and 10 bases from J, with 7 bases in between. In DNA form, the CDR3 reads TGTGCCAGCAGCTTAACGACGATATCACCCCTCCACTTT. Encoded protein: CASSLTTISPLHF.

In its sample, this clone was seen once. CDR3 sequence: CASSLGVSRYEQYF. The CDR3, as DNA: TGTGCCAGCAGCTTAGGGGTTTCGAGGTACGAGCAGTACTTC. The chain uses TRBV7-6 and TRBJ2-7; D remains unclear. CDR1 is SGHVS and CDR2 is FNYEAQ in the germline V gene. Trimming took 1 base from V and 4 from J, leaving 11 bases between them. The CDR3 has 14 amino acids.

The J gene is TRBJ1-5, the V gene TRBV11-2; no definite D call. This CDR3 has 14 amino acids. Trimming shortened V by 5 bases and J by 7 bases, and 15 bases separated the two germline ends. In germline, CDR1 is SGHAT, CDR2 FQNNGV. The CDR3 nucleotides read TGTGCCAGCAGCCTCACGGGGTTTGGGCAGCCCCAGCATTTT. Protein sequence: CASSLTGFGQPQHF.

This chain connects TRBV5-1 to TRBJ1-2, with 7 nucleotides matching TRBD1. After removal of 2 bases from V and 1 base from J, the junction contained 11 bases not matched to a gene. Germline CDR1 is SGHRS and CDR2 is YFSETQ. The CDR3 contains 17 residues. DNA for the CDR3: TGCGCCAGCAGCTTCGGTCGACAGGGATTTTATAACTATGGCTACACCTTC. Translated: CASSFGRQGFYNYGYTF.

About this clone itself: Mismatch with germline at one junction end may stem from a read error. The V gene is TRBV5-3, the J gene TRBJ2-7; no clear D gene. TRBV5-3 is filed as an ORF, its function uncertain. The CDR3 extends over 11 amino acids. The DNA of the CDR3 is TGTGCCAGCAGCTCCGATCGGGAGCAGTACTTC. Protein product: CASSSDREQYF.